These 15 T cell receptor beta chains were all obtained from the same sample, sequenced in a study of T cell responses to AZD1222 COVID-19 vaccine. This table comes from immunoSEQ multiplex PCR, and its TCRdb copy is limited to in-frame clones, with some not included. Counted here are about 94,000 clones, 85% occurring once; the ten biggest clones make up 4.5%. Specimen: peripheral blood, collected 28 days after the second AZD1222 dose. These receptors were obtained from an adult who received the AZD1222 COVID-19 vaccine.

With respect to this clone: Other nucleotide sequences from this sample produce the same CDR3. This chain uses TRBV10-3 with TRBJ1-5; a possible D gene is TRBD1 (6 bases). Germline CDR1 reads ENHRY; CDR2 reads SYGVKD. This CDR3 has 15 residues. Deletions cut 0 bases from V and 4 bases from J, with 10 bases between. The CDR3, as DNA: TGTGCCATCAGTGAGTCGGGGGGCTTTAATCAGCCCCAGCATTTT. Translating gives CAISESGGFNQPQHF.

The chain combines TRBV27 with TRBJ2-7; TRBD1 matches 8 bases. This CDR3 comprises 12 residues. Germline assignment: CDR1 MNHEY and CDR2 SMNVEV (reference sequence). J was trimmed by 5 bases and V by 6 bases; bases with no gene match: 3. The CDR3 DNA reads TGTGCCAGCAGGACAGGGGTTAACGAGCAGTACTTC. It specifies CASRTGVNEQYF.

V and J are TRBV6-5 and TRBJ1-5; D is perhaps TRBD1 (6 bases). From germline, CDR1 is MNHEY and CDR2 SVGAGI. The germline V and J ends were trimmed by 8 bases and 13 bases, with 24 bases remaining between them. The CDR3 has 14 amino acids. CDR3 coding DNA: TGTGCCAGCTCTCACACCCGGACAGTCCATACACAGCATTTT. Protein product: CASSHTRTVHTQHF.

The chain combines TRBV5-6 with TRBJ2-3; 9 nucleotides agree with TRBD2. This CDR3 has 15 residues. The ends lost 4 bases at V and 2 bases at J; junction bases unmatched: 5. Germline V gives CDR1 SGHDT, CDR2 YYEEEE. Here the CDR3 reads CASSRLADYTDTQYF. In DNA form, the CDR3 reads TGTGCCAGCAGCCGACTAGCGGACTACACAGATACGCAGTATTTT.

The chain recombines TRBV24-1 with TRBJ2-3, with 7 bases lining up with TRBD1. CDR1 is KGHDR and CDR2 is SFDVKD in the germline V gene. J gave up 3 bases and V 2 bases, and 10 bases lay outside the gene matches. The CDR3 extends over 17 amino acids. In DNA form, the CDR3 reads TGTGCCACCAGTGATTCCCGGACAGGATGGGCGACAGATACGCAGTATTTT. Encoded protein: CATSDSRTGWATDTQYF.

The chain recombines TRBV20-1 with TRBJ2-1; 10 nucleotides agree with TRBD2. Trimming cost V 3 bases and J 9 bases; bases outside gene matches: 17. CDR3 length: 17 amino acids. From germline, CDR1 is DFQATT and CDR2 SNEGSKA (reference sequence). The CDR3 coding sequence is TGCAGTGCTAGTAGCCCCCAGGCTAGCGGGAGTGGAAGTGAGCAGTTCTTC. Translation gives CSASSPQASGSGSEQFF.

This rearrangement joins TRBV14 to TRBJ1-2; weak D call: TRBD1 (5 bases). The germline CDR1 and CDR2 sequences are SGHDN and FVKESK. The CDR3 sequence is 13 residues long. V lost 1 base to trimming and J lost 5 bases, with 8 bases between them. CDR3 sequence reads: CASSQGQRYGYTF. The CDR3 nucleotides read TGTGCCAGCAGCCAAGGACAGCGATATGGCTACACCTTC.

The V and J genes are TRBV28 and TRBJ1-5; TRBD1 is a possible D gene (5 bases). There are 13 residues in the CDR3. V was cut by 5 bases and J by 5 bases, with 10 bases left in between. Per germline, CDR1 MDHEN and CDR2 SYDVKM. The chain's CDR3 is CASSPTAHQPQHF. As DNA, the CDR3 is TGTGCCAGCAGTCCGACAGCACATCAGCCCCAGCATTTT.

The chain couples TRBV20-1 to TRBJ1-4; D unresolved. V shed 3 bases and J shed 3 bases, with 8 bases lying between them. This CDR3 is built from 13 residues. Germline V lookup: CDR1 DFQATT, CDR2 SNEGSKA (reference sequence). This CDR3 is CSASPGPNEKLFF. The CDR3 DNA sequence: TGCAGTGCTAGTCCCGGACCTAATGAAAAACTGTTTTTT.

The chain combines TRBV4-1 with TRBJ2-5, with D perhaps matching TRBD1 (5 bases). The CDR3 has 15 residues. Germline V gene data show CDR1 as MGHRA and CDR2 as YSYEKL. Deletions cut 4 bases from V and 2 bases from J, with 14 bases between. CDR3 sequence: CASSPSGYRQETQYF. CDR3 sequence (DNA): TGCGCCAGCAGCCCGTCAGGGTACAGACAAGAGACCCAGTACTTC.

The gene calls are TRBV30 and TRBJ1-5; D is unclear. The CDR3 sequence is 17 residues long. Germline-derived CDR1 and CDR2 are GTSNPN and SVGIG (reference sequence). V was shortened by 0 bases and J by 0 bases, with 15 bases between the two germline ends. The CDR3 here is CAWSVMVGTYSNQPQHF. As DNA, the CDR3 is TGTGCCTGGAGTGTAATGGTAGGCACTTATAGCAATCAGCCCCAGCATTTT. The full variable domain, in which reference TRBV30 and TRBJ1-5 provide the parts outside the CDR3, is SQTIHQWPATLVQPVGSPLSLECTVEGTSNPNLYWYRQAAGRGLQLLFYSVGIGQISSEVPQNLSASRPQDRQFILSSKKLLLSDSGFYLCAWSVMVGTYSNQPQHFGDGTRLSIL.

The chain recombines TRBV30 with TRBJ2-2, with D possibly TRBD2 on 6 matching bases. Germline CDR1 reads GTSNPN; CDR2 reads SVGIG (reference sequence). This CDR3 has 13 residues. The V gene lost 4 bases and the J gene lost 5 bases, with 11 bases spanning the gap. The CDR3 nucleotides read TGTGCCTGGACGACCGGGGGAACCGGGGAGCTGTTTTTT. The encoded protein is CAWTTGGTGELFF.

The rearrangement links TRBV3-1 (or the pseudogene TRBV3-2) to TRBJ2-5; D might be TRBD2 (6 bases). Per the germline V gene, CDR1 is LGHDT and CDR2 is YNNKEL (reference sequence). The V end lost 2 bases, the J end lost 4 bases, and 14 bases lay between the germline ends. The CDR3 totals 15 residues. DNA of the CDR3: TGTGCCAGCAGCCAATGGCAGGACGGGGGAGAGACCCAGTACTTC. Translated, it gives CASSQWQDGGETQYF.

This clone was counted once. V is TRBV7-8 and J is TRBJ2-7; 7 bases are shared with TRBD2. V shed 5 bases, J shed 3 bases, and the junction held 4 bases outside the gene matches. Germline V gene data show CDR1 as SGHVS and CDR2 as FQNEAQ. The CDR3 totals 13 residues. CDR3 amino acids: CASSRAGYYEQYF. DNA of the CDR3: TGTGCCAGCAGCCGAGCGGGGTACTACGAGCAGTACTTC.

CDR3 amino acids: CASSYRLTQYF. The CDR3 region has the DNA TGTGCCAGCAGTTACCGTTTAACCCAGTACTTC. V and J are TRBV12-3 or TRBV12-4 and TRBJ2-5; unclear D gene. V was trimmed by 4 bases and J by 8 bases, leaving 8 bases between them. The CDR3 sequence is 11 residues long.